The T cell receptor beta chain under discussion was sequenced for a study of blood T cell repertoires in COVID-19. Using immunoSEQ multiplex PCR, the repertoire was profiled, and TCRdb retains in-frame clones only, with some absent. The data hold approximately 350,000 clones, with over 70% observed a single time. This TCR was recovered from a woman in her forties or fifties with COVID-19, enrolled during active disease. Material: peripheral blood.

This CDR3 reads CASSEPGTAYGYTF. DNA for the CDR3: TGTGCCAGCAGTGAACCTGGGACAGCCTATGGCTACACCTTC. The chain joins TRBV25-1 to TRBJ1-2; the match to TRBD1 covers 7 bases. The CDR3 covers 14 residues. Per the germline V gene, CDR1 is MGHDK and CDR2 is SYGVNS. V was pared by 2 bases and J by 4 bases, with 4 bases of the junction left unmatched.